This T cell receptor (beta chain) was recovered during a study of Ad26.COV2.S vaccination and SARS-CoV-2 variants. Whole-study findings and limits: Substantial breadth was reportedly displayed by spike-specific CD8+ and CD4+ T cell responses after vaccination.

Points on this clone: Its cognate antigen is unknown.

This sample's treatment: around 19 received Ad26.COV2.S at low or high dose, single or two shots; roughly five received placebo; per-sample allocation not given. Samples were taken on day 63 after the first vaccine or placebo injection. The protocol was immunoSEQ multiplex PCR, while the TCRdb copy is restricted to in-frame clones and leaves out a portion. The table has roughly 500,000 clones, roughly 87% seen once. The CDR3 contains 16 residues. Germline lookup yields CDR1 MDHEN and CDR2 SYDVKM. V was pared by 6 bases and J by 1 base, with 8 bases of the junction left unmatched. This sequence joins TRBV28 and TRBJ1-1, with 10 positions matching TRBD1. Source: peripheral blood, taken in a trial of Ad26.COV2.S vaccine versus placebo. The sequence was collected from a person aged 18-60 years who received the Ad26.COV2.S COVID-19 vaccine or a placebo. The CDR3 DNA reads TGTGCCAGCAGACTCAGACAGGGGGCTTGGAACACTGAAGCTTTCTTT. Its protein is CASRLRQGAWNTEAFF.